This TCR beta chain was sequenced in a study of coeliac disease. Regarding the study as a whole: Only 1 of 6 controls, but 9 of 18 coeliac samples, showed published gliadin-specific TRB sequences.

Clones were sequenced by immunoSEQ multiplex PCR, and TCRdb holds only the in-frame ones, with some missing. This sample carries around 6,700 clones, around 65% of them seen once, and the ten largest clones take about 7%. As concerns this clone: Its antigen is not identified.

The CDR3 loop spans 16 amino acids. Germline V gene data show CDR1 as SGHRS and CDR2 as YFSETQ. The trim removed 0 bases at V and 1 base at J, leaving 6 bases unmatched. The chain couples TRBV5-1 to TRBJ2-5; 7 bases agree with TRBD1. The sequencing sample was made of lamina propria lymphocytes from the gut. This sequence was found in a man aged 50-59 years with active celiac disease. CDR3: CASSLGPGQLQETQYF. The CDR3 DNA sequence: TGCGCCAGCAGCTTGGGCCCGGGACAGCTCCAAGAGACCCAGTACTTC.